These 30 T cell receptor beta chains share one sample of origin, sequenced in a study of blood T cell repertoires in COVID-19. Sequenced by immunoSEQ multiplex PCR; TCRdb stores in-frame clones only, minus some. In the table there are some 260,000 clones, approximately 90% of which are singletons. The sequencing sample was made of peripheral blood. These receptors were taken from a middle-aged woman who had recovered from COVID-19.

The rearrangement joins TRBV5-5 to TRBJ2-1; 10 bases align to TRBD2. Germline loops: CDR1 SGHKS, CDR2 YYEKEE (reference sequence). The CDR3 loop spans 17 amino acids. With V trimmed by 4 bases and J by 4 bases, 11 bases remained unmatched. This CDR3 is CASSPIPGAGGYNEQFF. CDR3 coding DNA: TGTGCCAGCAGCCCCATCCCTGGAGCGGGAGGGTACAATGAGCAGTTCTTC.

The CDR3 reads CASSLGGRTYEEQYF. CDR3 bases: TGCGCCAGCAGCTTGGGAGGAAGAACCTACGAGGAGCAGTACTTC. J is TRBJ2-7 and V is TRBV5-1; D is undetermined. This CDR3 region has 15 residues. The germline V gene encodes CDR1 SGHRS and CDR2 YFSETQ. The V gene lost 0 bases and the J gene lost 7 bases, with 17 bases spanning the gap.

Regarding this clone: Other DNA sequences from this sample encode an identical CDR3 as well. This chain uses TRBV6-5 with TRBJ1-5, with D possibly matching TRBD1 (6 bases). CDR3 length: 13 residues. The V end lost 6 bases, the J end lost 3 bases, and 9 bases lay between the germline ends. Germline CDR1 reads MNHEY; CDR2 reads SVGAGI. The CDR3 nucleotides read TGTGCCAGCAGGGGGGGGCTCAATCAGCCCCAGCATTTT. It is translated as CASRGGLNQPQHF.

The chain is built from TRBV27 and TRBJ1-2; D possibly corresponds to TRBD1 (6 bases). The V end lost 5 bases, the J end lost 8 bases, and 21 bases lay between the germline ends. CDR3 size: 15 residues. The germline V gene has CDR1 MNHEY and CDR2 SMNVEV (reference sequence). CDR3 protein: CASSPRGGRLGGYTF. CDR3 nucleotide sequence: TGTGCCAGCAGTCCCCGGGGGGGGCGCTTGGGAGGCTACACCTTC.

This chain uses TRBV6-5 with TRBJ2-7; 11 bases line up with TRBD1. This CDR3 is built from 14 residues. Germline CDR1 MNHEY, CDR2 SVGAGI. With V trimmed by 5 bases and J by 6 bases, 6 bases remained unmatched. The CDR3 nucleotides are TGTGCCAGCAGTACCTCCGGGACAGGGGGCGAGCAGTACTTC. Translated, it gives CASSTSGTGGEQYF.

The V call is TRBV6-1, the J call TRBJ1-5; possible D gene TRBD1, 5 bases. Germline V gene data show CDR1 as MNHNS and CDR2 as SASEGT. V was pared by 3 bases and J by 6 bases, with 18 bases between. The CDR3 extends over 16 amino acids. This CDR3 is CASSEVGGAGGQPQHF. The CDR3 bases are TGTGCCAGCAGTGAGGTTGGTGGGGCCGGGGGTCAGCCCCAGCATTTT.

The gene calls are TRBV7-8 and TRBJ2-7; 11 nucleotides agree with TRBD2. V shed 5 bases, J shed 5 bases, and the junction held 11 bases outside the gene matches. This CDR3 spans 16 amino acids. Germline CDR1 is SGHVS and CDR2 is FQNEAQ. The CDR3 bases are TGTGCCAGCAGCCCCCGGGCTAGCGGGAGGTGGGACGAGCAGTACTTC. Encoded protein: CASSPRASGRWDEQYF.

This clone was recorded only once. V is TRBV7-9 and J is TRBJ2-1; D is possibly TRBD2 (6 bases). CDR3 size: 14 residues. CDR1 and CDR2 (germline): SEHNR, FQNEAQ (reference sequence). V was trimmed by 5 bases and J by 8 bases, leaving 16 bases between them. Here the CDR3 reads CASSRGLSVHEQFF. The CDR3 DNA sequence: TGTGCCAGCAGCCGGGGACTCTCGGTCCATGAGCAGTTCTTC.

This clone came up once. This chain uses TRBV19 with TRBJ2-5, with D possibly matching TRBD2 (7 bases). Looked up from germline, CDR1 is LNHDA and CDR2 is SQIVND (reference sequence). This CDR3 spans 13 amino acids. V was cut by 7 bases and J by 4 bases, with 13 bases left in between. CDR3 residues: CASTRGAGETQYF. The CDR3 DNA sequence: TGTGCCAGTACTCGGGGGGCCGGAGAGACCCAGTACTTC.

The genes are TRBV10-2 and TRBJ2-7, with D perhaps TRBD1 (7 bases). The V gene's germline CDR1 is WSHSY and CDR2 SAAADI. The CDR3 runs to 17 residues. Between the trimmed V and J ends, which lost 8 bases and 0 bases, there was a span of 23 bases. CDR3: CASGRGRTGGSSYEQYF. The CDR3 bases are TGCGCCAGCGGAAGGGGGAGGACAGGCGGCAGCTCCTACGAGCAGTACTTC.

The chain uses TRBV11-2 and TRBJ2-7, with a weak D call TRBD2 (6 bases). Germline V gene data show CDR1 as SGHAT and CDR2 as FQNNGV. CDR3 size: 15 residues. The V gene lost 0 bases and the J gene lost 2 bases, with 11 bases spanning the gap. DNA for the CDR3: TGTGCCAGCAGCTTAGAGGCGGGGCCAACCTACGAGCAGTACTTC. This codes for CASSLEAGPTYEQYF.

CDR3 sequence (DNA): TGTGCCATCAGCCCTACAGGGGGGAATGAAAAACTGTTTTTT. The encoded protein is CAISPTGGNEKLFF. This chain connects TRBV10-3 to TRBJ1-4, with 8 bases identical to TRBD1. Trimming cost V 6 bases and J 5 bases; bases outside gene matches: 5. The CDR3 loop spans 14 amino acids. Germline V CDR1 and CDR2: ENHRY, SYGVKD.

The rearrangement uses TRBV10-3 and TRBJ1-1; D remains ambiguous. Germline V lookup: CDR1 ENHRY, CDR2 SYGVKD. V shed 0 bases and J shed 4 bases, with 6 bases lying between them. The CDR3 contains 13 residues. CDR3 sequence (DNA): TGTGCCATCAGTGAGTCTGGGAGCACTGAAGCTTTCTTT. It translates to CAISESGSTEAFF.

This clone was counted a single time. This chain uses TRBV18 with TRBJ1-4, with TRBD1 matching 7 bases. The CDR3 runs to 12 residues. The germline CDR1 and CDR2 sequences are KGHSH and LQKENI. V lost 3 bases, J lost 14 bases, and 6 bases stayed unmatched. The CDR3 sequence: CASSPAGGVLFF. CDR3 nucleotides: TGTGCCAGCTCACCGGCAGGGGGTGTGCTGTTTTTT.

The chain uses TRBV1 and TRBJ2-5; the DNA was not used to check the table's D call, TRBD2. TRBV1 corresponds to a pseudogene. The CDR3 is 16 amino acids. CDR3 nucleotides: TGCACCAGCAGCCAAGGGTCTAGCGGGAGGGAAGAGACCCAGTACTTC. It yields the protein CTSSQGSSGREETQYF.

This chain connects TRBV12-3 or TRBV12-4 to TRBJ1-5, with D uncertain. The CDR3 contains 13 residues. The V end lost 1 base, the J end lost 9 bases, and 10 bases lay between the germline ends. CDR3 sequence: CASSLGPGGPQHF. The CDR3 bases are TGTGCCAGCAGTTTAGGTCCGGGAGGGCCCCAGCATTTT.

This clone was seen just once. V is TRBV5-8 and J is TRBJ2-3; no firm D call. CDR1 SGHTS and CDR2 YDEGEE come from the germline V gene. Between the trimmed V and J ends, which lost 0 bases and 2 bases, there was a span of 10 bases. CDR3 size: 15 residues. The chain's CDR3 is CASSLVPRSTDTQYF. The CDR3 DNA reads as TGTGCCAGCAGCTTGGTGCCTAGGTCCACAGATACGCAGTATTTT.

This chain connects TRBV19 to TRBJ2-7; perhaps TRBD2 as D (5 bases). The ends were cut back, 5 bases at V and 0 bases at J, with 11 bases in the middle. The CDR3 is made up of 14 amino acids. The germline V gene encodes CDR1 LNHDA and CDR2 SQIVND (reference sequence). The CDR3 sequence is CASSPGVSSYEQYF. The CDR3 DNA is TGTGCCAGTAGTCCCGGGGTGAGCTCCTACGAGCAGTACTTC.

The chain recombines TRBV10-3 with TRBJ2-3; the D gene is possibly TRBD2 (7 bases). V lost 3 bases to trimming and J lost 8 bases, with 15 bases between them. Germline CDR1 reads ENHRY; CDR2 reads SYGVKD. This CDR3 contains 14 residues. The DNA for the CDR3 is TGTGCCATCAGTGACCCGGGAGGCAGGGGTACGCAGTATTTT. It specifies CAISDPGGRGTQYF.

Points on this clone: Additional DNA sequences in this sample encode the identical CDR3. V and J are TRBV18 and TRBJ1-5, with D unresolved. Germline CDR1 and CDR2: KGHSH and LQKENI. There are 12 residues in the CDR3. V lost 0 bases and J lost 7, with 4 bases in between. CDR3 loop: CASSPPGQPQHF. CDR3 in DNA: TGTGCCAGCTCACCACCGGGCCAGCCCCAGCATTTT.

The chain is built from TRBV7-9 and TRBJ2-5; D may be TRBD1 (6 bases). This CDR3 comprises 14 residues. Deletions cut 5 bases from V and 5 bases from J, with 15 bases between. Germline CDR1 and CDR2: SEHNR and FQNEAQ (reference sequence). The CDR3 loop reads CASSRAARGETQYF. In DNA form, the CDR3 reads TGTGCCAGCAGCCGGGCGGCTAGGGGGGAGACCCAGTACTTC.

The genes are TRBV25-1 and TRBJ2-5; 7 nucleotides align to TRBD2. Germline CDR1 MGHDK, CDR2 SYGVNS. Unmatched junction bases numbered 5, after V lost 3 bases and J lost 4 bases. The CDR3 runs to 14 residues. The CDR3 sequence: CASSEAGRGETQYF. The CDR3 bases are TGTGCCAGCAGTGAGGCAGGGAGGGGAGAGACCCAGTACTTC. Drawing the rest from reference TRBV25-1 and TRBJ2-5, the complete variable domain is EADIYQTPRYLVIGTGKKITLECSQTMGHDKMYWYQQDPGMELHLIHYSYGVNSTEKGDLSSESTVSRIRTEHFPLTLESARPSHTSQYLCASSEAGRGETQYFGPGTRLLVL.

The chain uses TRBV3-1 (or the pseudogene TRBV3-2) and TRBJ2-2; D is ambiguous. Germline CDR1 and CDR2: LGHDT and YNNKEL (reference sequence). This CDR3 has 12 residues. V lost 4 bases, J lost 6 bases, and 6 bases lay in between. CDR3 protein: CASSPQSGELFF. The DNA for the CDR3 is TGTGCCAGCAGCCCCCAGTCCGGGGAGCTGTTTTTT.

This clone was detected once. This rearrangement joins TRBV19 to TRBJ1-4; D is unresolved. Per germline, CDR1 LNHDA and CDR2 SQIVND (reference sequence). Trimming shortened V by 5 bases and J by 5 bases, and 9 bases separated the two germline ends. The CDR3 has 13 residues. CDR3 residues: CASSAGPNEKLFF. The DNA for the CDR3 is TGTGCCAGTAGTGCAGGCCCAAATGAAAAACTGTTTTTT.

V usage is TRBV19 and J usage is TRBJ2-2, with D perhaps matching TRBD2 (5 bases). Trimming removed 4 bases at V and 5 bases at J, with 8 bases between. Germline V gives CDR1 LNHDA, CDR2 SQIVND (reference sequence). The CDR3 totals 13 residues. The CDR3 DNA sequence: TGTGCCAGTAGTACCAGGAGGACCGGGGAGCTGTTTTTT. Amino acids: CASSTRRTGELFF.

The count of this clone is one. DNA of the CDR3: TGTGCCAGCAGTTATGGGGCAGGGGCCAACGTCCTGACTTTC. This translates into CASSYGAGANVLTF. This chain connects TRBV6-2 or TRBV6-3 to TRBJ2-6; possibly TRBD1 for D (5 bases). V lost 3 bases, J lost 4 bases, and 7 bases lay in between. Germline CDR1 and CDR2: MNHEY and SVGEGT. This CDR3 contains 14 residues.

As for this clone: Other DNA sequences in this specimen translate into the identical CDR3. This rearrangement joins TRBV7-2 to TRBJ1-5; unclear D gene. CDR3 length equals 13 residues. Trimming cost V 6 bases and J 0 bases, with 6 bases left between them. Per the germline V gene, CDR1 is SGHTA and CDR2 is FQGNSA. The CDR3: CASRRDSNQPQHF. Written as DNA, the CDR3 is TGTGCCAGCAGGCGGGATAGCAATCAGCCCCAGCATTTT.

The chain carries TRBV7-6 and TRBJ2-5; no firm D call. V was pared by 1 base and J by 5 bases, with 8 bases between. Germline V lookup: CDR1 SGHVS, CDR2 FNYEAQ. The CDR3 is 13 amino acids. The CDR3 DNA is TGTGCCAGCAGCTTAGGCGGTAGGGAGACCCAGTACTTC. This gives the protein CASSLGGRETQYF.

The chain has TRBV6-5 and TRBJ1-1; the D gene is possibly TRBD1 (6 bases). Germline V CDR1 and CDR2: MNHEY, SVGAGI. The CDR3 is 14 amino acids. V was clipped by 7 bases and J by 8 bases, with 20 bases between them. CDR3 bases: TGTGCCAGCACCCCCCCCGGGGGGGCGGGGGAAGCTTTCTTT. This translates into CASTPPGGAGEAFF.

V gene TRBV30 combines with J gene TRBJ2-7; tentative D call: TRBD1 (6 bases). The CDR3 extends over 12 amino acids. V gave up 3 bases and J gave up 3 bases, with 9 bases separating them. Germline-derived CDR1 and CDR2 are GTSNPN and SVGIG (reference sequence). Written as DNA, the CDR3 is TGTGCCTGGAGCACAGGGAACTACGAGCAGTACTTC. It yields the protein CAWSTGNYEQYF.